This TCR beta chain was sequenced during a study of cytomegalovirus exposure and HLA in healthy donors. About the study: In an early release, HLA-typed donors contributed approximately 80 million unique TCR sequences. Whole-study results and caveats: Among immune exposure information, only CMV serostatus was available.

CDR3 length: 12 amino acids. The germline V gene has CDR1 LNHDA and CDR2 SQIVND (reference sequence). V lost 9 bases, J lost 5 bases, and 11 bases lay in between. A few counts support this clone. Its matching antigen is unknown. Primers: 60 Vbeta forward and 13 Jbeta reverse. TCRdb's table, derived via immunoSEQ multiplex PCR, lists solely in-frame clones and lacks some. The data contain tens of thousands of clones, 55% to 80% of them singletons. The J gene is TRBJ2-1, the V gene TRBV19; a weak D match, TRBD1 (5 bases). The sequenced sample was PBMCs. The sequence was obtained from a man aged 35 to 55 in good health and CMV-seropositive. The CDR3 protein is CASLGAHNEQFF. The CDR3 coding sequence is TGTGCCAGCCTAGGGGCCCACAATGAGCAGTTCTTC.